The clone carrying this TCR beta chain was seen more than once but under ten times. This sample stems from a study of Graves' ophthalmopathy and Graves' hyperthyroidism. The TCR beta CDR3 regions underwent amplification from RNA transcripts. The first-round RT-PCR employed HTBI primers together with the Qiagen OneStep RT-PCR kit. A multiplex PCR was then performed as the second round. TCRdb analysed the multiplex PCR reads with MiXCR anew, one entry per CDR3 protein. This sample has roughly 1.1 million distinct CDR3 sequences, with around a third found just once. CDR1 and CDR2 from the germline V gene are SGHVS and FQNEAQ. The CDR3 has 15 residues. V lost 5 bases to trimming and J lost 6 bases; unmatched junction nucleotides: 8. Uncontrolled infections, other autoimmune diseases, pregnancy or lactation barred patients from enrollment.

The chain employs TRBV7-8 and TRBJ2-7; 12 bases are a match to TRBD1. The source of this sequence is an adult man with Graves' hyperthyroidism. The sample consisted of peripheral blood or thyroid tissue (not recorded which). Here the CDR3 DNA reads TGTGCCAGCAGCCCGGGACAGGGGGCGCAAACCGAGCAGTACTTC. Its protein product is CASSPGQGAQTEQYF.